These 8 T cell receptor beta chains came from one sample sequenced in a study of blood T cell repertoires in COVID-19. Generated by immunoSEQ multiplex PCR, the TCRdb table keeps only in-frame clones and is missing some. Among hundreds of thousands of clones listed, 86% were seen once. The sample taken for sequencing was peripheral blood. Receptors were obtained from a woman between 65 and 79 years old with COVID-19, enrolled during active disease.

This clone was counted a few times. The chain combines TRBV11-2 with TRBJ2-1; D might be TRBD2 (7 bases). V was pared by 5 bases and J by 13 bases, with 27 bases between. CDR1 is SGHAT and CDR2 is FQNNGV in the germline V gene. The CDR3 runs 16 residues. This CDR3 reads CASSLNLWGGARDQFF. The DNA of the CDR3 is TGTGCCAGCAGCCTAAACCTCTGGGGGGGGGCCCGAGATCAGTTCTTC.

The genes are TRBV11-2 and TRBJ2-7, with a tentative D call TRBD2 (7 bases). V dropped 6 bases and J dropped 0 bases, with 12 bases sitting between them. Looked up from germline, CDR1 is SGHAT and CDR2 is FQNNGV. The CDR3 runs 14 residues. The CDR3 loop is CASRRGGVSYEQYF. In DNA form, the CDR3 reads TGTGCCAGCAGAAGGGGGGGTGTCTCCTACGAGCAGTACTTC.

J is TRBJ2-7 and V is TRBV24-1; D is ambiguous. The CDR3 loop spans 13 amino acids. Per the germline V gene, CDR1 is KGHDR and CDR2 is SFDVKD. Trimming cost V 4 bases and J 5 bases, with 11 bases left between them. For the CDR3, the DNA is TGTGCCACCAGTGACCGCGTTTTCGACGAGCAGTACTTC. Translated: CATSDRVFDEQYF.

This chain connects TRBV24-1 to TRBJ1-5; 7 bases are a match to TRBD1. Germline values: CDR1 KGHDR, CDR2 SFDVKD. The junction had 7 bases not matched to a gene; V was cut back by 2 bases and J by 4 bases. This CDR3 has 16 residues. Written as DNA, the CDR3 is TGTGCCACCAGTGATTCCAAGGGGGCGAGGAATCAGCCCCAGCATTTT. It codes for CATSDSKGARNQPQHF.

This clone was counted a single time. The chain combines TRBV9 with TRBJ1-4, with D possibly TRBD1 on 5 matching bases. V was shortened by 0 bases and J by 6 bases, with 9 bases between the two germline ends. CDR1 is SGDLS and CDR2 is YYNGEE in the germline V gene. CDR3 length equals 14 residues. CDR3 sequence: CASSVGGLDEKLFF. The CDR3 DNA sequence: TGTGCCAGCAGCGTAGGGGGACTTGATGAAAAACTGTTTTTT.

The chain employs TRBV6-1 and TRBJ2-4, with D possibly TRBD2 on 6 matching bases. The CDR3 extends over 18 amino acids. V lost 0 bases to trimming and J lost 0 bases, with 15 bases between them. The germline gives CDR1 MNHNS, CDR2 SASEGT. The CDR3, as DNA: TGTGCCAGCAGTGAAGCGAAGGGACTCTATCTAGCCAAAAACATTCAGTACTTC. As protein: CASSEAKGLYLAKNIQYF.

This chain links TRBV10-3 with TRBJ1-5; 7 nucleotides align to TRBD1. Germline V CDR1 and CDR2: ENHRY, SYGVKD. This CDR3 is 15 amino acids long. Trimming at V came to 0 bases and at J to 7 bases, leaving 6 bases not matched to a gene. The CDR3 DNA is TGTGCCATCAGTGAGTCGCAGGGGGTCCGACAGCCCCAGCATTTT. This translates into CAISESQGVRQPQHF.

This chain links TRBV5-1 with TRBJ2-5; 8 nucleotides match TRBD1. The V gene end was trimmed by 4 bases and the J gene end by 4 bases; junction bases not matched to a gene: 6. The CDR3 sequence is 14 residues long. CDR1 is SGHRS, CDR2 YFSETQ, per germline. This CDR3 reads CASSVQGAGETQYF. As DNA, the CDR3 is TGCGCCAGCAGCGTCCAGGGGGCCGGAGAGACCCAGTACTTC. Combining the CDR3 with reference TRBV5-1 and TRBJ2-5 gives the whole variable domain KAGVTQTPRYLIKTRGQQVTLSCSPISGHRSVSWYQQTPGQGLQFLFEYFSETQRNKGNFPGRFSGRQFSNSRSEMNVSTLELGDSALYLCASSVQGAGETQYFGPGTRLLVL.